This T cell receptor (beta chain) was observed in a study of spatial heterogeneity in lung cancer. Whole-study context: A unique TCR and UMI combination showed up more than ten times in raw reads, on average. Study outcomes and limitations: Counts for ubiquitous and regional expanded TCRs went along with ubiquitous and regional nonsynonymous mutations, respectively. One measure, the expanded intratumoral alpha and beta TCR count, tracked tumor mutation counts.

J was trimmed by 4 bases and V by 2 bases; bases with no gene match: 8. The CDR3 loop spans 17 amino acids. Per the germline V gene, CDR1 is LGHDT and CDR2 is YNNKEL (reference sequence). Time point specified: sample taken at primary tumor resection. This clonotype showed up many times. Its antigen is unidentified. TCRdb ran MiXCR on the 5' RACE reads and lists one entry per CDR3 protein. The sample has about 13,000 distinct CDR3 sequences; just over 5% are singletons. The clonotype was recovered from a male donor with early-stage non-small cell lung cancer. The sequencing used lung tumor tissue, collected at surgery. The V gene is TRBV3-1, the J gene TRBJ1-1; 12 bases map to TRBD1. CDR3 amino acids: CASSQPWGTGGLTEAFF. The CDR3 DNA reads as TGTGCCAGCAGCCAACCCTGGGGGACAGGGGGCCTCACTGAAGCTTTCTTT.